The clone carrying this T cell receptor beta chain was counted a few times. What it binds is not known. Without exception, sorted populations had purity beyond 95%. What was sequenced were expressed TCRB transcripts, since all of the isolated RNA had been reverse transcribed. Only in-frame clones appear in the TCRdb table, and some are missing; sequencing was by immunoSEQ multiplex PCR. The profile shows some 350,000 clones, roughly 13% of them singletons. This sample was included in a study of beta chain features in type 1 diabetes. At the level of the study: Examination of sorted cells across all samples involved over 95 million cells.

General study findings and limits: Healthy donors had naive, central memory and Treg TCRB repertoires that appeared less similar than those seen among patients. Shorter TCRB CDR3s, moderately but significantly so, marked every one of the four CD4+ subsets in Type 1 diabetes patients. Patients with type 1 diabetes showed fewer VDJ junction insertions and more deletions.

This receptor was taken from a woman under 30 with type 1 diabetes. The sequenced sample was naive CD4+ T cells from blood.

CDR3 sequence reads: CASGHPGGETQYF. In DNA, the CDR3 is TGTGCCTCAGGTCACCCCGGGGGAGAGACCCAGTACTTC. This sequence joins TRBV11-2 and TRBJ2-5; the D gene is possibly TRBD2 (6 bases). The CDR3 loop spans 13 amino acids. Trimming pared 11 bases from V and 4 bases from J, leaving 17 bases between. The V gene's germline CDR1 is SGHAT and CDR2 FQNNGV.